This note documents a single TCR beta chain sequence. Its antigen remains unidentified. This specimen comes from a study of a mutant IDH1 vaccine in newly diagnosed glioma. Using immunoSEQ multiplex PCR, the repertoire was profiled, and TCRdb retains in-frame clones only, with some absent. The data contain around 50,000 clones, approximately 79% of them singletons. The time point: week 35, safety follow-up. A 20-mer mutant IDH1 peptide at 300 ug was injected subcutaneously with topical imiquimod. Germline values: CDR1 SGHRS, CDR2 YFSETQ. Trimming removed 4 bases at V and 4 bases at J, with 11 bases between. CDR3 length: 14 amino acids.

The TCR sequence derives from a man aged 35 to 55 with glioma. The source material was PBMCs, sampled from a glioma patient whose treatment included an IDH1 peptide vaccine. This chain links TRBV5-1 with TRBJ1-4, with D maybe TRBD1 (6 bases). The CDR3, as DNA: TGCGCCAGCAGCCTAGGACAGATTAATGAAAAACTGTTTTTT. Its translation: CASSLGQINEKLFF.